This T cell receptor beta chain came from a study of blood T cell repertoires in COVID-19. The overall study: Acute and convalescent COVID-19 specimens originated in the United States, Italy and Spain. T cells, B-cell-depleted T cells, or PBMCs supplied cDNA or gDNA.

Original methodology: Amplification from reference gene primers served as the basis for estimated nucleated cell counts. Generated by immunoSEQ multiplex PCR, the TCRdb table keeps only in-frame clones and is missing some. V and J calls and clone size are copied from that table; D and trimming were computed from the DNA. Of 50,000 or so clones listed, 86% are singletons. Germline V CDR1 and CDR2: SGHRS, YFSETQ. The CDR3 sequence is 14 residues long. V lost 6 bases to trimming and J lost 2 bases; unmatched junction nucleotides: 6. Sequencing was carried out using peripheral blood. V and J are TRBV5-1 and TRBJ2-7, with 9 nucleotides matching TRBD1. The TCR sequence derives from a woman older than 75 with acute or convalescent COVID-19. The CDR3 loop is CASKVQGAPYEQYF. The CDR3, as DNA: TGCGCCAGCAAAGTACAGGGGGCTCCCTACGAGCAGTACTTC.